This T cell receptor beta chain was sequenced for a study of blood T cells in healthy people across ages. General study findings and limits: More naive CD4+ cells and higher diversity marked long-lived donors relative to aged donors. Because donor CMV status was unknown, expanded clonotype changes were possibly confounded. As age increased, TCR beta diversity per million T cells fell in a roughly linear fashion.

This clonotype was observed a handful of times. The target antigen is unknown. Combining a sample-barcoded 5' primer with a J-beta primer mix, a second PCR ran for 7 to 11 cycles. All cDNA molecules were each tagged by a template-switch adaptor with 12 random nucleotides. TCRdb analysed the 5' RACE reads with MiXCR anew, one entry per CDR3 protein. Of hundreds of thousands of distinct CDR3 sequences in the sample, 55% to 65% were seen once. The CDR3 runs to 16 residues. Germline V gene sequence: CDR1 SGHKS, CDR2 YYEKEE (reference sequence). V was cut by 1 base and J by 9 bases, with 20 bases left in between.

The chain is built from TRBV5-5 and TRBJ2-1; D gene unclear. The receptor was derived from a man in his thirties or forties in good health. The sample consisted of blood. The CDR3 DNA is TGTGCCAGCAGCTTGCGACGGACCGGCAGCGTTGGTGAGCAGTTCTTC. Translated, it gives CASSLRRTGSVGEQFF.